The present entry profiles one T cell receptor (beta chain) with its context. Its antigen has not been determined. Base qualities are not recorded, but no much larger clone differs from it by a single base. The data stem from a study of shared clonotypes between healthy human individuals (dated by TCRdb to 2018 to 2021). About the investigation overall: The cohort comprised a couple of women and a few men aged 18 to 49 years. To estimate repertoire size and how much clonotypes are shared between individuals, the study performed deep sequencing of blood TCR repertoires from about 5 healthy adults. Libraries were prepared and TCR repertoires were sequenced by different laboratories using diverse techniques, in order to increase sequencing depth and limit assay-specific biases. Per donor, leukapheresis produced somewhere between about 0.94 and 9.5 billion PBMCs.

From a lookup of the germline V gene (reference sequence), CDR1 and CDR2 are SGHNT and YYREEE. V is shortened by 4 bases, J by 2 bases, and the region joining them spans 10 bases. Measured from the cysteine to the phenylalanine, the CDR3 is 13 residues long. The entry retains the CDR3 DNA only, 39 bases that are in frame from base 1. On the study overall, not on this receptor specifically: Based on pairwise subsampling, the degree of clonotype sharing among donors was expected to be affected by sequencing depth. The genetic and exposure-history diversity represented was limited by the small number of donors. Sampling was restricted to blood, and TCR repertoires in tissue are likely to differ from TCR repertoires in blood.

Healthy HIV-negative adults with no recently reported acute infections or vaccinations were included as donors. Every donor was a Caucasian adult living in Nashville, Tennessee, USA. For unsorted samples, 85 million to 100 million PBMCs were counted, and genomic DNA was extracted using the QIAamp DNA Blood Mini kit. After blood collection by leukapheresis, PBMCs were isolated using Ficoll-Histopaque density gradient centrifugation and then cryopreserved in the vapor phase of liquid nitrogen. Using the deep immunoSEQ assay, TCR CDR3 regions were amplified from genomic DNA by multiplex PCR. Extracted genomic DNA from each cell subset was distributed evenly across all wells of several immunoSEQ 96-well plates, and each plate was treated as a replicate. For unsorted PBMC, each replicate PCR was loaded with roughly 330 ng genomic DNA, equivalent to about 33,000 T cell genomes. Genomic DNA from unsorted PBMC was sequenced over ten immunoSEQ deep assay plates. Purified libraries were quantified with a Qubit 3.0 fluorometer, sized on a Bioanalyzer 2100, and re-quantified with the KAPA Library Quantification kit. A separate single-read 150-cycle Illumina NextSeq 550 flow cell was used to sequence each immunoSEQ 96-well plate. As for the original processing: The immunoSEQ output contained only junctional sequences without quality scores, so filtering could not match that applied to full-length reads. To assign V/J genes and CDR3, sequences were annotated against IMGT germline references using PyIR, a Python wrapper for IgBLAST v1.9. Any read was removed if the V/J assignment was weak (E-value above 1e-6), the CDR3 was missing, or the read contained stop codons, out-of-frame junctions, or ambiguous translated residues. V3J clonotypes were defined as sequences sharing the same inferred V gene, J gene, and CDR3 amino acid sequence. Percentage overlap between repertoires was calculated by dividing the number of shared unique clonotypes by the size of the smaller repertoire. RTK rarefaction, the Chao1 estimator, and Recon v2.1 estimates of unobserved clonotypes were used to assess repertoire richness. TCRdb obtained this table from immuneACCESS and retained in-frame rearrangements with V and J assigned. These tables miss some clones; where compared with another copy, unresolved V genes account for less than half of the shortfall, and the remainder is unexplained. V and J calls and clone size are given by that table; D and trimming were obtained from the DNA. Here the sample has around 500,000 clones; 79% occur a single time. The ten largest make up 12% of the sample.

Recombination joined TRBV5-4 with TRBJ2-7; no D gene call is confident. This clonotype was obtained from a woman between 35 and 50 years old in good health. Some clones in this sample may be carry-over from other donors' samples. The sample consisted of PBMCs. This receptor has the CDR3 CASSPGGTYEQYF. The bases are TGTGCCAGCAGCCCTGGCGGTACCTACGAGCAGTACTTC. Here the CDR3 is joined to the reference TRBV5-4 and TRBJ2-7 genes, and the full variable domain is: ETGVTQSPTHLIKTRGQQVTLRCSSQSGHNTVSWYQQALGQGPQFIFQYYREEENGRGNFPPRFSGLQFPNYSSELNVNALELDDSALYLCASSPGGTYEQYFGPGTRLTVT.